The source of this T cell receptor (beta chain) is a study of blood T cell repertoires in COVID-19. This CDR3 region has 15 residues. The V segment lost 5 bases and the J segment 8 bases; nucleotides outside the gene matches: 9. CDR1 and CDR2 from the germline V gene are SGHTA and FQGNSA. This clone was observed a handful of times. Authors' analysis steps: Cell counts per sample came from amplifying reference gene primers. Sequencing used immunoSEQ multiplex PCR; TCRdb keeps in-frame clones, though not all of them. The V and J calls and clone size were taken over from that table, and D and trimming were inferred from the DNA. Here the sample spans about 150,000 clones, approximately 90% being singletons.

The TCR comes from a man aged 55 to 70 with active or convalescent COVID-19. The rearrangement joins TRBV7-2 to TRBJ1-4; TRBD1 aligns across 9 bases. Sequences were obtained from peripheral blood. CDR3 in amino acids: CASSPQTGGTEKLFF. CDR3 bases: TGTGCCAGCAGCCCTCAGACAGGGGGAACCGAAAAACTGTTTTTT.